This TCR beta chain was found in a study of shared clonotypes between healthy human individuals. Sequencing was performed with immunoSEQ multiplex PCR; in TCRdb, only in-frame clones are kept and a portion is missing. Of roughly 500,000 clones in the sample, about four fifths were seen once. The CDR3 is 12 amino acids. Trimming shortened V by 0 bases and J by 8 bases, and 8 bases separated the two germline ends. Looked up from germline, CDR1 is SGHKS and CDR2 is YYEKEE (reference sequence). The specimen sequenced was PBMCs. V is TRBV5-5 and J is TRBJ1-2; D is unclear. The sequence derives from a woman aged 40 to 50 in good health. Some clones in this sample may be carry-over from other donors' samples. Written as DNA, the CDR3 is TGTGCCAGCAGCTTGGAGCTGGTGGGCTACACCTTC. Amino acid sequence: CASSLELVGYTF.